Listed below are T cell receptor beta chains from one sample, sequenced in a study of blood T cell repertoires in COVID-19. Assay used: immunoSEQ multiplex PCR; TCRdb lists only in-frame clones, some missing. The table has 250,000 to 300,000 clones, 85% to 90% seen once. The sequencing sample was made of PBMCs or T cells enriched from blood (not recorded which). All receptors derive from a man aged 18 to 29 who had recovered from COVID-19. The CDR3 runs from the conserved cysteine through the conserved F or W. D genes are given only for firm matches. Size is stated for part of the rows, as once, few or many counts, or as a class when the clone is expanded.

D gene,J gene,V gene,clone size,CDR3 DNA,CDR3 protein
TRBD2,TRBJ2-1,TRBV11-3,.,TGTGCCAGCAGCTTCCTAGCGGGAGGGTACAATGAGCAGTTCTTC,CASSFLAGGYNEQFF
TRBD2,TRBJ2-2,TRBV9,.,TGTGCCAGCAGCGTAGCGGGGGGGTACACCGGGGAGCTGTTTTTT,CASSVAGGYTGELFF
.,TRBJ2-7,TRBV19,.,TGTGCCAGTAGTATTGGGCAAGAACACTACGAGCAGTACTTC,CASSIGQEHYEQYF
.,TRBJ2-1,TRBV14,.,TGTGCCAGCAGCCACAGAATCAGGGTCCTTGAGAGTGAGCAGTTCTTC,CASSHRIRVLESEQFF
.,TRBJ2-7,TRBV5-6,.,TGTGCCAGCAGCTTGGTAGTTTCGGGGGAGCAGTACTTC,CASSLVVSGEQYF
TRBD2,TRBJ2-1,TRBV11-3,.,TGTGCCAGCAGCTTCTTACACGGGACTAGCGGAGACAATGAGCAGTTCTTC,CASSFLHGTSGDNEQFF
TRBD1,TRBJ1-1,TRBV5-1,.,TGCGCCAGCAGCTTATTGGGACAGGCCGAGACGAACACTGAAGCTTTCTTT,CASSLLGQAETNTEAFF
.,TRBJ1-1,TRBV19,.,TGTGCCAGTAGTACTCTCACAGGGTATCAGAGGAGAGGCTATCGGAACACTGAAGCTTTCTTT,CASSTLTGYQRRGYRNTEAFF
TRBD1,TRBJ2-7,TRBV10-2,.,TGCGCCAGCAGTGACGGTGGACAGGGGGCCTCCCTTTACGCCTACGAGCAGTACTTC,CASSDGGQGASLYAYEQYF
.,TRBJ2-7,TRBV5-4,once,TGTGCCAGCAGCTCAAGGAGCGAACTACTTGGCTACGAGCAGTACTTC,CASSSRSELLGYEQYF
TRBD2,TRBJ2-3,TRBV9,.,TGTGCCAGCAGCGTAGAGGGACTAGCGGCAGATACGCAGTATTTT,CASSVEGLAADTQYF
.,TRBJ1-2,TRBV7-9,.,TGTGCCAGCACCGTAACTAACTATGGCTACACCTTC,CASTVTNYGYTF
TRBD2,TRBJ2-3,TRBV10-3,.,TGTGCCATCAGTGAGTCGGCGGGAGGAACCACAGATACGCAGTATTTT,CAISESAGGTTDTQYF
.,TRBJ2-7,TRBV14,.,TGTGCCAGCAGCCGGCGGAGTGACGAGCAGTACTTC,CASSRRSDEQYF
.,TRBJ1-4,TRBV15,.,TGTGCCACCAGCAGAGATAGGCGTCAGCAGGATACTAATGAAAAACTGTTTTTT,CATSRDRRQQDTNEKLFF
TRBD1,TRBJ2-7,TRBV19,.,TGTGCCAGTAGTACGAACAGGGGTAGCTCCTACGAGCAGTACTTC,CASSTNRGSSYEQYF
.,TRBJ2-1,TRBV7-6,.,TGTGCCAGCAGCCCACAGCGGGCCTCCTACAATGAGCAGTTCTTC,CASSPQRASYNEQFF
.,TRBJ1-2,TRBV14,.,TGTGCCAGCAGCCGGGACACTAACTATGGCTACACCTTC,CASSRDTNYGYTF
.,TRBJ2-7,TRBV28,.,TGTGCCAGCAGGGGAGAGGACGGGGCCTACGAGCAGTACTTC,CASRGEDGAYEQYF
.,TRBJ2-3,TRBV10-1,.,TGCGCCAGCAGTGAGTCGAGAGCGGGTGAGGCAGATACGCAGTATTTT,CASSESRAGEADTQYF
.,TRBJ1-1,TRBV5-1,.,TGCGCCAGCAGCTTGGCCGCAGGGACTGAAGCTTTCTTT,CASSLAAGTEAFF
TRBD2,TRBJ2-1,TRBV5-1,.,TGCGCCAGCAGCTTTTCCGGGACTAGCGGCTACAATGAGCAGTTCTTC,CASSFSGTSGYNEQFF
.,TRBJ1-1,TRBV4-1,.,TGCGCCAGCAGCCAAGTAGGAGGGGCAGAAGCTTTCTTT,CASSQVGGAEAFF
.,TRBJ1-1,TRBV6-5,.,TGTGCCAGCAGACTACAGGACCTCGAAGCTTTCTTT,CASRLQDLEAFF
TRBD2,TRBJ2-1,TRBV7-8,.,TGTGCCAGCAGCCGGCCGGGGGAGAGGGCGGGAGATAATGAGCAGTTCTTC,CASSRPGERAGDNEQFF
TRBD2,TRBJ2-1,TRBV7-9,.,TGTGCCAGCAGCCCGTCCGGAGCGGGGGGATACAATGAGCAGTTCTTC,CASSPSGAGGYNEQFF
TRBD1,TRBJ1-2,TRBV6-1,once,TGTGCCAGCAGTGAATGGGACAGGGACTATGGCTACACCTTC,CASSEWDRDYGYTF
.,TRBJ1-1,TRBV11-3,.,TGTGCCAGCAGCCCAGCAGGGTTCACTGAAGCTTTCTTT,CASSPAGFTEAFF
.,TRBJ1-5,TRBV30,.,TGTGCCTGGAGTGCCTCCGGGACATACAGTCAGCCCCAGCATTTT,CAWSASGTYSQPQHF
.,TRBJ2-1,TRBV5-5,few,TGTGCCAGCAGCTTAGCCCGAGTTGGTCCCTACAATGAGCAGTTCTTC,CASSLARVGPYNEQFF
TRBD2,TRBJ2-3,TRBV9,.,TGTGCCAGCAGCGTAGAGCCCCGGGAGGATGGCACAGATACGCAGTATTTT,CASSVEPREDGTDTQYF
.,TRBJ1-2,TRBV7-9,.,TGTGCCAGCAGCTTAGGGGTAGGGGGATACGGCTACACCTTC,CASSLGVGGYGYTF
.,TRBJ2-5,TRBV7-7,.,TGTGCTAGCAGCTTAGGTCGGCTAGTGAGTCAAGAGACCCAGTACTTC,CASSLGRLVSQETQYF
.,TRBJ2-7,TRBV19,.,TGTGCCAGTAGTATATCGGCGGGGGCTCCCCGGCAGTACTTC,CASSISAGAPRQYF
.,TRBJ1-6,TRBV30,.,TGTGCCTGGAGTCCCACCCCCGGGCAGGGGAATTCACCCCTCCACTTT,CAWSPTPGQGNSPLHF
.,TRBJ1-2,TRBV28,few,.,CASTHYGYTFGSGTGGVYSYTF
.,TRBJ1-5,TRBV4-1,.,TGCGCCAGCAGCCAAACCGACAGGAACGATCAGCCCCAGCATTTT,CASSQTDRNDQPQHF
TRBD1,TRBJ1-4,TRBV19,.,TGTGCCAGTAGTATTGTGGGACAGGGGAGGACTAATGAAAAACTGTTTTTT,CASSIVGQGRTNEKLFF
.,TRBJ2-3,TRBV25-1,once,TGTGCCAGCAGTGCCAATGTCCCAGATACGCAGTATTTT,CASSANVPDTQYF
.,TRBJ1-2,TRBV6-5,.,TGTGCCAGCTCTTCAAGCCGTCAGGGTCCTTATGGCTACACCTTC,CASSSSRQGPYGYTF
TRBD1,TRBJ2-7,TRBV6-5,.,TGTGCCAGCAGGGGGCGGACAGGTAGCTCCTACGAGCAGTACTTC,CASRGRTGSSYEQYF
.,TRBJ2-6,TRBV6-5,.,TGTGCCAGCAGCGCTGTCGGGTCTGGGGCCAACGTCCTGACTTTC,CASSAVGSGANVLTF
TRBD1,TRBJ2-7,TRBV30,.,TGTGCCTGGAGGCTGGGGACAGGGAGAACCCTCAGCTCCTACGAGCAGTACTTC,CAWRLGTGRTLSSYEQYF
TRBD2,TRBJ2-5,TRBV5-1,.,TGCGCCAGCAGCTTGGTAGTAGCGGGAGGGCCTAGAGAGACCCAGTACTTC,CASSLVVAGGPRETQYF
TRBD1,TRBJ1-1,TRBV27,.,TGTGCCAGCAGTTCGGCAGGGGGGAACACTGAAGCTTTCTTT,CASSSAGGNTEAFF
TRBD1,TRBJ2-7,TRBV6-1,.,TGTGCCAGCAGTGAGGGGACAGGGGGCTACGAGCAGTACTTC,CASSEGTGGYEQYF
.,TRBJ2-3,TRBV4-2,.,TGTGCCAGCAGCCAAGAGGGGGACTCCGGGCCGGGTACGCAGTATTTT,CASSQEGDSGPGTQYF
.,TRBJ2-6,TRBV7-9,.,TGTGCCAGCAGCTTGCTCCTATCTGGGGCCAACGTCCTGACTTTC,CASSLLLSGANVLTF
.,TRBJ2-2,TRBV18,.,TGTGCCAGCTCGTCACAGGAAGCCGCGAACACCGGGGAGCTGTTTTTT,CASSSQEAANTGELFF
TRBD1,TRBJ1-6,TRBV2,.,TGTGCCAGCAGTGAAGGGGGACAGGGAATTTCACCCCTCCACTTT,CASSEGGQGISPLHF
.,TRBJ1-1,TRBV6-5,.,TGTGCCACAAATGAGGGACAAGGGGAAGCTTTCTTT,CATNEGQGEAFF
.,TRBJ1-1,TRBV6-5,once,TGTGCCAGCAGTTCCTTCGGCTCGGGGAAGGGCACTGAAGCTTTCTTT,CASSSFGSGKGTEAFF
TRBD2,TRBJ2-7,TRBV13,.,TGTGCCAGCAGCTTAAAGGGACTAGGTACCTACGAGCAGTACTTC,CASSLKGLGTYEQYF
.,TRBJ1-6,TRBV7-9,.,TGCCCCCCCAGCACCCACGACCGGGGGGGAGTAAATTCACCCCTCCACTTT,CPPSTHDRGGVNSPLHF
.,TRBJ2-5,TRBV10-3,once,TGTGCCATCAGTGGACAGCAAGAGACCCAGTACTTC,CAISGQQETQYF
.,TRBJ1-1,TRBV7-2,.,TGTGCCAGCAGCTCCCAGGGACTTAGGAACACTGAAGCTTTCTTT,CASSSQGLRNTEAFF
.,TRBJ1-4,TRBV3-1/TRBV3-2,.,TGTGCCAGCAGCCAAGATTGGGGCAGGTTGAATGAAAAACTGTTTTTT,CASSQDWGRLNEKLFF